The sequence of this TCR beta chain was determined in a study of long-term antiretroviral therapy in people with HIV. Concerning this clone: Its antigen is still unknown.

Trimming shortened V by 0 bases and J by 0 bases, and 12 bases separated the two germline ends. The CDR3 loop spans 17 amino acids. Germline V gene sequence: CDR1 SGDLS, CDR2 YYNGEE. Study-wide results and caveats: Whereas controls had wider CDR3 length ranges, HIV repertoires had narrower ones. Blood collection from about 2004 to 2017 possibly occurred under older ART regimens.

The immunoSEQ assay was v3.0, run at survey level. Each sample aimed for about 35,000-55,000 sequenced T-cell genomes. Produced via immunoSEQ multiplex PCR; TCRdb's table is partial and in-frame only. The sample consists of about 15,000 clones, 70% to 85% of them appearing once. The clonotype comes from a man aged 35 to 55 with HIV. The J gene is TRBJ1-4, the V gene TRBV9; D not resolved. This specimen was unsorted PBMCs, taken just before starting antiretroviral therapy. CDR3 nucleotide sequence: TGTGCCAGCAGCGTAGGTGAAGGAACTACAACTAATGAAAAACTGTTTTTT. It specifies CASSVGEGTTTNEKLFF.